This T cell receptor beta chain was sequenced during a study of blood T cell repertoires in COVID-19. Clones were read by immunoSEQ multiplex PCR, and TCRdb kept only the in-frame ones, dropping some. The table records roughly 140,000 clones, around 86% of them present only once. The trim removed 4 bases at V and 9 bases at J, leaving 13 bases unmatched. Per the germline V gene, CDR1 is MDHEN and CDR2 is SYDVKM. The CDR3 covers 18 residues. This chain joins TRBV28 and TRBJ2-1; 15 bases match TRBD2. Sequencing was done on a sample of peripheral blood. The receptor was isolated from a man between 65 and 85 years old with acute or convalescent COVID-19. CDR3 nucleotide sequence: TGTGCCAGCAGTTCCCCGGGACTAGCGGGAGGTATTAAGGGTGAGCAGTTCTTC. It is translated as CASSSPGLAGGIKGEQFF.